This entry lists 5 T cell receptor beta chains sequenced from one sample in a study of Ad26.COV2.S vaccination and SARS-CoV-2 variants. Only in-frame clones appear in the TCRdb table, and some are missing; sequencing was by immunoSEQ multiplex PCR. The sample has over 130,000 clones; approximately 90% are singletons. This specimen was peripheral blood, taken after recovery from COVID-19. The receptors here all came from a human donor who had recovered from COVID-19.

The chain joins TRBV19 to TRBJ1-4; no definite D call. Germline V gene data show CDR1 as LNHDA and CDR2 as SQIVND (reference sequence). V lost 4 bases and J 8 bases, leaving 11 bases between the germline ends. The CDR3 sequence is 13 residues long. CDR3 sequence reads: CASSTSSREKLFF. Written as DNA, the CDR3 is TGTGCCAGTAGTACATCCTCACGAGAAAAACTGTTTTTT.

The rearrangement uses TRBV28 and TRBJ1-5; perhaps TRBD1 as D (6 bases). Germline CDR1 and CDR2: MDHEN and SYDVKM. V lost 7 bases and J lost 4, with 17 bases in between. CDR3 size: 15 residues. As DNA, the CDR3 is TGTGCCAGCACACAAGTAGGGGGGGCAAATCAGCCCCAGCATTTT. Amino acids: CASTQVGGANQPQHF.

This clone was detected only a few times. The chain is built from TRBV5-4 and TRBJ1-6, with D possibly being TRBD1 (5 bases). Germline values: CDR1 SGHNT, CDR2 YYREEE (reference sequence). Deletions cut 0 bases from V and 0 bases from J, with 10 bases between. This CDR3 comprises 17 residues. CDR3 protein: CASSLGGVSSYNSPLHF. CDR3 DNA sequence: TGTGCCAGCAGCTTGGGAGGGGTTAGCTCCTATAATTCACCCCTCCACTTT.

This clone was seen a single time. This chain connects TRBV3-1 (or the pseudogene TRBV3-2) to TRBJ1-1; D perhaps matches TRBD1 (5 bases). Between the trimmed V and J ends, which lost 0 bases and 4 bases, there was a span of 9 bases. Germline V gives CDR1 LGHDT, CDR2 YNNKEL (reference sequence). The CDR3 contains 14 residues. CDR3 sequence (DNA): TGTGCCAGCAGCCAAGATATTGGGGGCACTGAAGCTTTCTTT. Translation: CASSQDIGGTEAFF.

CDR3 sequence: CASSPRARGWSETQYF. The CDR3 nucleotides read TGTGCCAGCAGCCCCCGGGCTAGGGGGTGGTCGGAGACCCAGTACTTC. V and J are TRBV5-6 and TRBJ2-5; a possible D gene is TRBD1 (6 bases). CDR1 and CDR2 (germline): SGHDT, YYEEEE. This CDR3 spans 16 amino acids. Trimming shortened V by 4 bases and J by 5 bases, and 21 bases separated the two germline ends.